This T cell receptor beta chain was found in a study of blood T cell repertoires in COVID-19. Study overall: Acute and convalescent COVID-19 samples came from the United States, Italy and Spain.

Methods used by the authors: Amplification with reference gene primers provided the estimates of nucleated cell counts. This table comes from immunoSEQ multiplex PCR, and its TCRdb copy is limited to in-frame clones, with some not included. V and J calls plus clone size are reproduced from that table; the DNA served to infer D and trimming. The sample contains around 170,000 clones, around 83% of which appear only once. The receptor's source is a man aged 45-65 years with active or convalescent COVID-19. Input material: peripheral blood.

The CDR3 sequence: CASSIGRVAGLNEQFF. DNA for the CDR3: TGTGCCAGTAGTATAGGCAGGGTAGCGGGGTTAAATGAGCAGTTCTTC. The V call is TRBV19, the J call TRBJ2-1; TRBD2 agrees at 8 bases. Germline CDR1 and CDR2: LNHDA and SQIVND (reference sequence). The V and J ends lost 1 base and 7 bases, in that order; junction bases with no gene match: 9. This CDR3 spans 16 amino acids.